This TCR beta chain is from a study of blood T cell repertoires in COVID-19. The data were produced by immunoSEQ multiplex PCR, yet TCRdb's version contains in-frame clones alone and is incomplete. Of fewer than 250,000 clones in the sample, roughly 82% were seen once. The CDR3 sequence is 15 residues long. Trimming pared 8 bases from V and 0 bases from J, leaving 16 bases between. CDR1 SNHLY and CDR2 FYNNEI come from the germline V gene. This clone was seen only once. This sequence originates from a woman aged 55-69 years with COVID-19, enrolled during active disease. The specimen was peripheral blood. The chain couples TRBV2 to TRBJ1-1, with D maybe TRBD1 (5 bases). The CDR3 DNA reads as TGTGCCAGCTTTCCGGGACGGGGGATGAACACTGAAGCTTTCTTT. This gives the protein CASFPGRGMNTEAFF.